One and the same sample provided the 10 T cell receptor beta chains below, sequenced in a study of blood T cells in healthy people across ages. It was with a sample-barcoded 5' primer and a J-beta primer mix that a second PCR of about 6 to 12 cycles was run. Using its own MiXCR run on the 5' RACE reads, TCRdb lists one record per CDR3 protein. This sample carries about 1.4 million distinct CDR3 sequences, around 55% of them seen once, and the ten largest clones take under 8.5%. The material sequenced was blood. These receptor sequences come from a man aged 18 to 35 in good health.

The V gene is TRBV12-3 or TRBV12-4, the J gene TRBJ2-3, with D perhaps matching TRBD2 (5 bases). The CDR3 contains 15 residues. The V end lost 7 bases, the J end lost 4 bases, and 18 bases lay between the germline ends. CDR3 sequence reads: CASNVGRVSADTQYF. The CDR3 coding sequence is TGTGCCAGCAACGTAGGGAGAGTGAGCGCAGATACGCAGTATTTT.

The genes are TRBV14 and TRBJ2-5, with D possibly TRBD2 on 5 matching bases. Trimming shortened V by 4 bases and J by 4 bases, and 19 bases separated the two germline ends. The length of the CDR3 is 16 residues. Germline CDR1 is SGHDN and CDR2 is FVKESK. The CDR3 spells CASSLLHRGYGETQYF. CDR3 bases: TGTGCCAGCAGCCTTTTACACCGGGGATACGGAGAGACCCAGTACTTC.

This chain joins TRBV7-9 and TRBJ2-4; TRBD1 might be the D (5 bases). The end of the DNA aligns better with TRBJ2-7, so the J call may be wrong. Germline assignment: CDR1 SEHNR and CDR2 FQNEAQ (reference sequence). The CDR3 covers 14 residues. The CDR3 here is CASSLFSGINEQYF. In DNA form, the CDR3 reads TGTGCCAGCAGCTTGTTTTCAGGGATTAACGAGCAGTACTTC.

A few counts support this clonotype. The chain employs TRBV3-1 and TRBJ2-7; the match to TRBD1 covers 7 bases. The CDR3 contains 16 residues. V shed 2 bases, J shed 0 bases, and the junction held 7 bases outside the gene matches. CDR1 is LGHDT and CDR2 is YNNKEL in the germline V gene (reference sequence). The CDR3 spells CASSQTTRDSSYEQYF. The CDR3 region has the DNA TGTGCCAGCAGCCAAACCACCCGGGACAGCTCCTACGAGCAGTACTTC.

The V and J genes are TRBV7-9 and TRBJ2-6; 10 bases align to TRBD1. Germline loops: CDR1 SEHNR, CDR2 FQNEAQ (reference sequence). The V segment lost 5 bases and the J segment 2 bases; nucleotides outside the gene matches: 9. This CDR3 is built from 18 residues. CDR3 coding DNA: TGTGCCAGCAGCAACTGGGGACAGGGGATGGCTGGGGCCAACGTCCTGACTTTC. This encodes CASSNWGQGMAGANVLTF.

This clonotype turned up a few times. V usage is TRBV7-6 and J usage is TRBJ1-5; a possible D gene is TRBD1 (5 bases). The V end lost 1 base, the J end lost 8 bases, and 6 bases lay between the germline ends. CDR1 and CDR2 from the germline V gene are SGHVS and FNYEAQ. The CDR3 sequence is 12 residues long. The CDR3 here is CASSLEGKPQHF. The DNA for the CDR3 is TGTGCCAGCAGCTTAGAGGGGAAGCCCCAGCATTTT.

A remark on this clonotype: The junction and the germline gene differ at one end; a read error may be behind it. V is TRBV25-1 and J is TRBJ2-7; TRBD1 matches 7 bases. The CDR3 is 13 residues long. Germline V gives CDR1 MGHDK, CDR2 SYGVNS. CDR3 residues: CARSSGTVHEQYF. As DNA, the CDR3 is TGTGCCCGCAGCTCCGGGACAGTCCACGAGCAGTACTTC.

This rearrangement joins TRBV7-2 to TRBJ2-5; no reliable D call. The CDR3 consists of 15 residues. The V end was cut by 3 bases, the J end by 2 bases, with 13 bases between. CDR1 and CDR2 from the germline V gene are SGHTA and FQGNSA. The CDR3 DNA sequence: TGTGCCAGCAGCTTGGCTAATGAGCCTCAAGAGACCCAGTACTTC. Translated, it gives CASSLANEPQETQYF.

This clonotype turned up a few times. The V call is TRBV7-2, the J call TRBJ2-5; D uncertain. CDR1 and CDR2 from the germline V gene are SGHTA and FQGNSA. V dropped 7 bases and J dropped 5 bases, with 11 bases sitting between them. The length of the CDR3 is 12 residues. The CDR3 region has the DNA TGTGCCAGCACCACCTTGGGGGAGACCCAGTACTTC. Its translation is CASTTLGETQYF.

The sample holds many counts of this clonotype. The genes are TRBV5-1 and TRBJ2-7; TRBD2 aligns across 7 bases. This CDR3 is 14 amino acids long. Trimming cost V 3 bases and J 7 bases; bases outside gene matches: 10. Germline V gene data show CDR1 as SGHRS and CDR2 as YFSETQ. CDR3 residues: CASSSSGDRREQYF. The CDR3 DNA reads as TGCGCCAGCAGCTCGAGCGGGGATAGGAGGGAGCAGTACTTC.